Shown below are 32 T cell receptor beta chains from a single sample sequenced in a study of cytomegalovirus exposure and HLA in healthy donors. It was with 60 Vbeta and 13 Jbeta primers that the PCR ran. This table comes from immunoSEQ multiplex PCR, and its TCRdb copy is limited to in-frame clones, with some not included. The sample gives fewer than 120,000 clones, around 84% of which show up once; around 1.3% is in the top ten. The sample taken for sequencing was PBMCs. These receptors were collected from a woman between 25 and 40 years old in good health and CMV-seronegative.

This clone was seen only a few times. This sequence joins TRBV6-5 and TRBJ2-3; no definite D call. V shed 4 bases and J shed 0 bases, with 8 bases lying between them. Per germline, CDR1 MNHEY and CDR2 SVGAGI. The CDR3 covers 14 residues. The CDR3, as DNA: TGTGCCAGCAGTTCTATATCTAGCACAGATACGCAGTATTTT. Residues: CASSSISSTDTQYF.

The CDR3 here is CASSQEGASAKNIQYF. CDR3 bases: TGTGCCAGCAGCCAAGAAGGGGCGTCAGCCAAAAACATTCAGTACTTC. The rearrangement uses TRBV4-2 and TRBJ2-4; D is possibly TRBD1 (5 bases). The germline V gene has CDR1 LGHNA and CDR2 YNFKEQ. V shed 0 bases and J shed 0 bases, with 9 bases lying between them. The CDR3 contains 16 residues.

As concerns this clone: The same CDR3 can be traced to other DNA sequences in this sample. This chain uses TRBV27 with TRBJ2-7; 9 nucleotides match TRBD1. The CDR3 runs to 13 residues. Germline-derived CDR1 and CDR2 are MNHEY and SMNVEV (reference sequence). With V trimmed by 3 bases and J by 3 bases, 0 bases remained unmatched. CDR3 sequence: CASSLDRGYEQYF. The CDR3 DNA reads TGTGCCAGCAGTTTGGACAGGGGCTACGAGCAGTACTTC.

The chain is built from TRBV13 and TRBJ2-2, with 10 bases fitting TRBD1. The V gene end was trimmed by 4 bases and the J gene end by 5 bases; junction bases not matched to a gene: 4. The germline V gene encodes CDR1 PRHDT and CDR2 FYEKMQ (reference sequence). The CDR3 sequence is 15 residues long. Written as DNA, the CDR3 is TGTGCCAGCAGCTCTCCGGGACAGGGGACCGGGGAGCTGTTTTTT. Residues: CASSSPGQGTGELFF.

The J gene is TRBJ2-5, the V gene TRBV10-3; 7 bases agree with TRBD2. V lost 5 bases and J lost 3; bases outside the gene matches: 3. Germline CDR1 ENHRY, CDR2 SYGVKD. The CDR3 consists of 13 residues. The CDR3 DNA follows: TGTGCCATCAGTAACAGCGGGGAAGAGACCCAGTACTTC. Protein: CAISNSGEETQYF.

The chain couples TRBV7-2 to TRBJ1-3; TRBD1 matches 12 bases. The CDR3 spans 16 residues. CDR1 is SGHTA, CDR2 FQGNSA, per germline. Losses at the gene ends were 5 bases for V and 4 bases for J; bases not matched to a gene: 6. In DNA form, the CDR3 reads TGTGCCAGCAGCGTGGGACAGGGGGCAATAGGAAACACCATATATTTT. It codes for CASSVGQGAIGNTIYF.

The chain is built from TRBV7-3 and TRBJ1-1, with D perhaps matching TRBD1 (5 bases). The V and J ends lost 5 bases and 9 bases respectively, with 16 bases between them. Germline V gene lookup returns CDR1 SGHTA and CDR2 FQGTGA. This CDR3 spans 13 amino acids. The chain's CDR3 is CASSEKPQGQAFF. Here the CDR3 DNA reads TGTGCCAGCAGCGAAAAACCCCAGGGCCAAGCTTTCTTT.

The chain employs TRBV29-1 and TRBJ1-2; D ambiguous. Germline V gene data show CDR1 as SQVTM and CDR2 as ANQGSEA. The CDR3 runs 14 residues. V was pared by 7 bases and J by 0 bases, with 15 bases between. The CDR3 sequence: CSESSQSTNYGYTF. CDR3 DNA: TGCAGCGAATCCAGTCAGTCCACTAACTATGGCTACACCTTC.

This clone has more than one count but fewer than ten. The gene calls are TRBV4-1 and TRBJ2-7; TRBD1 aligns across 8 bases. From germline, CDR1 is MGHRA and CDR2 YSYEKL. The V and J ends lost 0 bases and 1 base, in that order; junction bases with no gene match: 5. The CDR3 contains 16 residues. CDR3 residues: CASSQDTRQGSYEQYF. The CDR3 coding sequence is TGCGCCAGCAGCCAAGATACCCGACAGGGGTCCTACGAGCAGTACTTC.

This clone has a handful of counts. The rearrangement links TRBV19 to TRBJ2-7; 9 bases align to TRBD2. The CDR3 extends over 15 amino acids. Germline loops: CDR1 LNHDA, CDR2 SQIVND (reference sequence). V shed 3 bases and J 3 bases; nucleotides not matched to a gene: 6. CDR3 sequence: CASSIKRGDLYEQYF. The DNA for the CDR3 is TGTGCCAGTAGTATCAAGCGGGGGGACCTCTACGAGCAGTACTTC.

The chain carries TRBV13 and TRBJ2-1, with 9 bases lining up with TRBD1. CDR3 length equals 16 residues. Germline trimming cut 2 bases from V and 4 bases from J; bases unmatched to any gene: 6. Germline loops: CDR1 PRHDT, CDR2 FYEKMQ (reference sequence). The CDR3 protein is CASSLSPGQGYNEQFF. The CDR3 DNA is TGTGCCAGCAGCTTATCTCCGGGACAGGGTTACAATGAGCAGTTCTTC.

The CDR3 DNA sequence: TGTGCCTGGAGCCGACTAGCGGGGACCAATGAGCAGTTCTTC. This codes for CAWSRLAGTNEQFF. This chain uses TRBV30 with TRBJ2-1; TRBD2 aligns across 11 bases. Per germline, CDR1 GTSNPN and CDR2 SVGIG (reference sequence). This CDR3 has 14 residues. V shed 3 bases and J 6 bases; nucleotides not matched to a gene: 4.

The V gene is TRBV30, the J gene TRBJ1-2; TRBD1 might be the D (5 bases). The CDR3 extends over 14 amino acids. CDR1 and CDR2 (germline): GTSNPN, SVGIG (reference sequence). V dropped 0 bases and J dropped 4 bases, with 12 bases sitting between them. CDR3 nucleotides: TGTGCCTGGAGTGTATTGCAGGGCGGCTATGGCTACACCTTC. The encoded protein is CAWSVLQGGYGYTF.

The chain carries TRBV10-3 and TRBJ2-6; possibly TRBD2 for D (6 bases). The CDR3 sequence is 20 residues long. V was pared by 0 bases and J by 2 bases, with 20 bases between. Germline CDR1 ENHRY, CDR2 SYGVKD. CDR3 nucleotides: TGTGCCATCAGTGAGTCGGTGGGTGGAGGGGCGCGGACTGGGGCCAACGTCCTGACTTTC. Translated: CAISESVGGGARTGANVLTF.

V gene TRBV19 combines with J gene TRBJ2-7, with D hard to call. The germline gives CDR1 LNHDA, CDR2 SQIVND (reference sequence). The CDR3 has 12 amino acids. The V gene lost 4 bases and the J gene lost 3 bases, with 7 bases spanning the gap. The CDR3 DNA reads as TGTGCCAGTAGTACTGGCCGCTACGAGCAGTACTTC. This sequence encodes CASSTGRYEQYF. The entire variable domain, with the rest obtained from reference TRBV19 and TRBJ2-7, is as follows: DGGITQSPKYLFRKEGQNVTLSCEQNLNHDAMYWYRQDPGQGLRLIYYSQIVNDFQKGDIAEGYSVSREKKESFPLTVTSAQKNPTAFYLCASSTGRYEQYFGPGTRLTVT.

This clone showed up just once. The gene calls are TRBV7-9 and TRBJ2-1, with D perhaps matching TRBD2 (6 bases). Germline values: CDR1 SEHNR, CDR2 FQNEAQ (reference sequence). The CDR3 contains 14 residues. Trimming took 8 bases from V and 9 from J, leaving 20 bases between them. Here the CDR3 reads CASSGWRGSTEQFF. The DNA of the CDR3 is TGTGCCAGCTCCGGATGGAGGGGCTCAACTGAGCAGTTCTTC.

This clone was observed a single time. The chain joins TRBV29-1 to TRBJ1-2, with D possibly TRBD1 on 6 matching bases. The V gene lost 4 bases and the J gene lost 5 bases, with 14 bases spanning the gap. Germline V lookup: CDR1 SQVTM, CDR2 ANQGSEA. This CDR3 is built from 13 residues. CDR3 residues: CSVVATGIYGYTF. CDR3 nucleotide sequence: TGCAGCGTTGTGGCGACAGGTATATATGGCTACACCTTC.

The chain combines TRBV28 with TRBJ2-7; D might be TRBD1 (6 bases). The CDR3 is 14 residues long. Germline loops: CDR1 MDHEN, CDR2 SYDVKM. V dropped 3 bases and J dropped 2 bases, with 11 bases sitting between them. The CDR3 here is CASSFGRGPYEQYF. DNA for the CDR3: TGTGCCAGCAGTTTTGGCAGGGGTCCCTACGAGCAGTACTTC. The full variable domain, rest sourced from reference TRBV28 and TRBJ2-7, is DVKVTQSSRYLVKRTGEKVFLECVQDMDHENMFWYRQDPGLGLRLIYFSYDVKMKEKGDIPEGYSVSREKKERFSLILESASTNQTSMYLCASSFGRGPYEQYFGPGTRLTVT.

In DNA, the CDR3 is TGTGCCAGCAGTTTCCGTCGGGAGGCAACTAATGAAAAACTGTTTTTT. Its translation: CASSFRREATNEKLFF. The rearrangement links TRBV6-5 to TRBJ1-4; D gene ambiguous. The CDR3 spans 16 residues. CDR1 is MNHEY, CDR2 SVGAGI, per germline. The V end was cut by 4 bases, the J end by 0 bases, with 12 bases between.

This clone was recorded a few times. This sequence joins TRBV7-2 and TRBJ2-7; 9 bases fit TRBD1. This CDR3 contains 13 residues. The V gene end was trimmed by 3 bases and the J gene end by 6 bases; junction bases not matched to a gene: 3. Germline lookup yields CDR1 SGHTA and CDR2 FQGNSA. The CDR3 coding sequence is TGTGCCAGCAGCTTTAACAGGGGGCTCGAGCAGTACTTC. This gives the protein CASSFNRGLEQYF.

The rearrangement links TRBV18 to TRBJ2-2; tentative D call: TRBD1 (6 bases). In germline, CDR1 is KGHSH, CDR2 LQKENI. Deletions cut 5 bases from V and 0 bases from J, with 13 bases between. CDR3 size: 16 residues. The CDR3 loop reads CASSSLTGTNTGELFF. CDR3 bases: TGTGCCAGCTCATCCCTGACAGGCACGAACACCGGGGAGCTGTTTTTT.

V and J are TRBV9 and TRBJ1-5; TRBD1 aligns across 9 bases. Germline CDR1 reads SGDLS; CDR2 reads YYNGEE. This CDR3 region has 15 residues. V gave up 2 bases and J gave up 6 bases; unmatched junction bases: 6. The CDR3 reads CASSVGDRELQPQHF. DNA of the CDR3: TGTGCCAGCAGCGTGGGGGACAGGGAACTTCAGCCCCAGCATTTT.

The sample holds one count of this clone. The chain is built from TRBV7-9 and TRBJ2-6; D unresolved. Germline CDR1 is SEHNR and CDR2 is FQNEAQ (reference sequence). The CDR3 extends over 19 amino acids. Deletions cut 0 bases from V and 0 bases from J, with 15 bases between. This CDR3 is CASSLALRVLSSGANVLTF. The CDR3 bases are TGTGCCAGCAGCTTAGCGCTCCGGGTCCTAAGCTCTGGGGCCAACGTCCTGACTTTC.

The genes are TRBV11-2 and TRBJ1-6; tentative D call: TRBD1 (6 bases). The CDR3 consists of 14 residues. CDR1 and CDR2 from the germline V gene are SGHAT and FQNNGV. The V end was cut by 5 bases, the J end by 9 bases, with 14 bases between. The CDR3 DNA reads TGTGCCAGCAGCCTAAACAGGGATAGTTCACCCCTCCACTTT. Translating gives CASSLNRDSSPLHF.

The chain employs TRBV29-1 and TRBJ1-1; possible D gene TRBD1, 5 bases. The CDR3 runs 13 residues. The V and J ends lost 5 bases and 2 bases respectively, with 12 bases between them. Germline CDR1 and CDR2: SQVTM and ANQGSEA. CDR3 in amino acids: CSVSGGLNTEAFF. The CDR3 DNA sequence: TGCAGCGTTTCCGGGGGTCTAAACACTGAAGCTTTCTTT.

This rearrangement joins TRBV19 to TRBJ1-1, with D possibly being TRBD1 (5 bases). Germline values: CDR1 LNHDA, CDR2 SQIVND (reference sequence). CDR3 size: 12 residues. Trimming shortened V by 7 bases and J by 10 bases, and 16 bases separated the two germline ends. CDR3 residues: CASTLGRGRAFF. CDR3 bases: TGTGCCAGTACCCTAGGGCGGGGGAGAGCTTTCTTT.

The chain is built from TRBV6-1 and TRBJ1-1; TRBD1 might be the D (5 bases). Germline lookup yields CDR1 MNHNS and CDR2 SASEGT. The CDR3 runs to 14 residues. With 4 bases removed from V and 4 bases from J, the gap between germline ends came to 13 bases. The CDR3 nucleotides read TGTGCCAGCAGTGTTGGAGGGGAGGGCACTGAAGCTTTCTTT. It codes for CASSVGGEGTEAFF.

This clone has only a few counts. The chain is built from TRBV6-5 and TRBJ2-5, with D maybe TRBD1 (6 bases). The J call is uncertain, as TRBJ2-7 better fits the DNA end. This CDR3 is built from 14 residues. Germline lookup yields CDR1 MNHEY and CDR2 SVGAGI. CDR3 amino acids: CASSGTTATIEQYF. CDR3 in DNA: TGTGCCAGCAGCGGGACAACCGCTACGATCGAGCAGTACTTC.

As for this clone: This sample includes further DNA sequences coding for the same CDR3. The gene calls are TRBV9 and TRBJ2-2, with 8 bases lining up with TRBD1. V lost 2 bases to trimming and J lost 1 base; unmatched junction nucleotides: 1. CDR3 length: 15 residues. In germline, CDR1 is SGDLS, CDR2 YYNGEE. This CDR3 reads CASSVGQGNTGELFF. For the CDR3, the DNA is TGTGCCAGCAGCGTTGGACAGGGGAACACCGGGGAGCTGTTTTTT. The full variable domain, completed using reference TRBV9 and TRBJ2-2, is DSGVTQTPKHLITATGQRVTLRCSPRSGDLSVYWYQQSLDQGLQFLIQYYNGEERAKGNILERFSAQQFPDLHSELNLSSLELGDSALYFCASSVGQGNTGELFFGEGSRLTVL.

As DNA, the CDR3 is TGTGCCAGCAGCTTAGCGCTAGCGGGTAGCGAGCAGTACTTC. It encodes CASSLALAGSEQYF. The chain uses TRBV7-2 and TRBJ2-7; TRBD2 matches at 8 bases. CDR3 size: 14 residues. V was clipped by 0 bases and J by 6 bases; unmatched bases: 4. In germline, CDR1 is SGHTA, CDR2 FQGNSA.

CDR3 sequence (DNA): TGTGCCAGCTCACGAGGAAATATGAATGAAAAACTGTTTTTT. It yields the protein CASSRGNMNEKLFF. The chain couples TRBV18 to TRBJ1-4; D is undetermined. V gave up 4 bases and J gave up 5 bases, with 11 bases separating them. Germline CDR1 reads KGHSH; CDR2 reads LQKENI. This CDR3 is 14 amino acids long. Variable domain in full (rest from reference TRBV18 and TRBJ1-4): NAGVMQNPRHLVRRRGQEARLRCSPMKGHSHVYWYRQLPEEGLKFMVYLQKENIIDESGMPKERFSAEFPKEGPSILRIQQVVRGDSAAYFCASSRGNMNEKLFFGSGTQLSVL.

The chain uses TRBV28 and TRBJ2-1, with a tentative D call TRBD2 (7 bases). CDR3 size: 11 residues. Germline-derived CDR1 and CDR2 are MDHEN and SYDVKM. Trimming pared 6 bases from V and 14 bases from J, leaving 14 bases between. CDR3 coding DNA: TGTGCCAGCAGCGGGGGGCCGCGTAAGTTCTTC. Protein product: CASSGGPRKFF. Looking up the rest from reference TRBV28 and TRBJ2-1 gives the full variable domain: DVKVTQSSRYLVKRTGEKVFLECVQDMDHENMFWYRQDPGLGLRLIYFSYDVKMKEKGDIPEGYSVSREKKERFSLILESASTNQTSMYLCASSGGPRKFFGPGTRLTVL.